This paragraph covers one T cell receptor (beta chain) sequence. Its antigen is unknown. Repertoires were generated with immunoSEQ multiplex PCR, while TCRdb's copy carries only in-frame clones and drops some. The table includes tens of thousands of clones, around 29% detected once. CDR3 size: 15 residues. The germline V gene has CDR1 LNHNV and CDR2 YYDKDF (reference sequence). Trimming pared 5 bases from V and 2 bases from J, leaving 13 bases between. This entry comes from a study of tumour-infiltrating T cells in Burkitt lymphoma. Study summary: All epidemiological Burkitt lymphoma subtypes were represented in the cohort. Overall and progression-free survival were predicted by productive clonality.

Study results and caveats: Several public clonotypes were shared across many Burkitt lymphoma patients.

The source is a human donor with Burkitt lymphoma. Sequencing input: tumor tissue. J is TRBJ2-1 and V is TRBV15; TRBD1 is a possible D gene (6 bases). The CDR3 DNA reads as TGTGCCACCAGCGAAGGGACACCGACCTACAATGAGCAGTTCTTC. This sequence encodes CATSEGTPTYNEQFF.